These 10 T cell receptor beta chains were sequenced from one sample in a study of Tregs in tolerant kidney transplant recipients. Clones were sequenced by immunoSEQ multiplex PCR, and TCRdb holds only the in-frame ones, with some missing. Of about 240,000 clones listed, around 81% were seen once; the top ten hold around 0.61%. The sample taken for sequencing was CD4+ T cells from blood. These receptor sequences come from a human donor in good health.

The CDR3 loop reads CSVTGGAFSDGYTF. CDR3 in DNA: TGCAGCGTGACAGGGGGCGCTTTCTCGGATGGCTACACCTTC. J is TRBJ1-2 and V is TRBV29-1, with 10 bases aligning to TRBD1. The CDR3 contains 14 residues. V was pared by 6 bases and J by 6 bases, with 10 bases of the junction left unmatched. The germline V gene has CDR1 SQVTM and CDR2 ANQGSEA.

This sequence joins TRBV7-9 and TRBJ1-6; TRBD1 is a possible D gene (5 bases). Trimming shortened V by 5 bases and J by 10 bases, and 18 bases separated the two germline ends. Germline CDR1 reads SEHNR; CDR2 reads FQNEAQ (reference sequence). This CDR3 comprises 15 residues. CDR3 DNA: TGTGCCAGCAGCGCAGAAGGGCAGGGAGGATCACCCCTCCACTTT. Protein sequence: CASSAEGQGGSPLHF.

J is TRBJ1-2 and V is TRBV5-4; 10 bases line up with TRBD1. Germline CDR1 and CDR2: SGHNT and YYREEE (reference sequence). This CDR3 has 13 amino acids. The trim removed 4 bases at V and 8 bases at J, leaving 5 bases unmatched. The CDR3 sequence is CASSGTGAYGYTF. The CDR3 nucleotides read TGTGCCAGCAGCGGGACAGGGGCATACGGCTACACCTTC.

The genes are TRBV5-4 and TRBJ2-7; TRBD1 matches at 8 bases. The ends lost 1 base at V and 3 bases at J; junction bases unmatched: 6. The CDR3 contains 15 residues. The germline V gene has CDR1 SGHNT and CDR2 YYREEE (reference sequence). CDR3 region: CASSLFRGQVYEQYF. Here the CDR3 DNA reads TGTGCCAGCAGCTTGTTCAGGGGGCAGGTCTACGAGCAGTACTTC.

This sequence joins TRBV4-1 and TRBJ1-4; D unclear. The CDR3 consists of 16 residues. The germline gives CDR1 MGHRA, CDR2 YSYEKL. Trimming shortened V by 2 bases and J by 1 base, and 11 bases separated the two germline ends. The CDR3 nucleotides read TGCGCCAGCAGCCAACTGCCCAGTATAACTAATGAAAAACTGTTTTTT. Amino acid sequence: CASSQLPSITNEKLFF.

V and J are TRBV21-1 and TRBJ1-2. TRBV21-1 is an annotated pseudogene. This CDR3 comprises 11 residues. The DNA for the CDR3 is TGTGCCAGCAGGGAGAACTATGGCTACACCTTC. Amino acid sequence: CASRENYGYTF.

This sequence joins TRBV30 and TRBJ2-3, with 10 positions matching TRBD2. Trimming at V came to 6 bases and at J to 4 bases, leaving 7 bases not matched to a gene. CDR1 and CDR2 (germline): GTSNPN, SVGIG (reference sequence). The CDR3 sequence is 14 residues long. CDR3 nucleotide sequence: TGTGCCTGCCAAGCGGGGGGGCTCGCAGATACGCAGTATTTT. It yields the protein CACQAGGLADTQYF.

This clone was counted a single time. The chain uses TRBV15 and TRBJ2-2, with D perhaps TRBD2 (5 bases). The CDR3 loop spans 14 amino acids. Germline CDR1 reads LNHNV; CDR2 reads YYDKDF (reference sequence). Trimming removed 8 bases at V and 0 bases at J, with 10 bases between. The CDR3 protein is CATEGLTNTGELFF. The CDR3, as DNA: TGTGCCACCGAAGGACTGACGAACACCGGGGAGCTGTTTTTT.

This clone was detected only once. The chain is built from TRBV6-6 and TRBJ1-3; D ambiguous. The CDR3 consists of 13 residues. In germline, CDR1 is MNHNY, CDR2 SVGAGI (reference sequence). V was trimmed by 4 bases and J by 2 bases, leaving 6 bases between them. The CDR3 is CASSSAPGNTIYF. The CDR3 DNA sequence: TGTGCCAGCAGTTCAGCCCCTGGAAACACCATATATTTT.

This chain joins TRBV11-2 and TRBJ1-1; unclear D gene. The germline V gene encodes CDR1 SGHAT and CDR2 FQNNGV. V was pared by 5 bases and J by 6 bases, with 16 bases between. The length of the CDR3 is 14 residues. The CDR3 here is CASSPGRVKAEAFF. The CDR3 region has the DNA TGTGCCAGCAGCCCGGGGAGGGTGAAGGCTGAAGCTTTCTTT. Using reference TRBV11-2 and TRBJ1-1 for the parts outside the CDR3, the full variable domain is EAGVAQSPRYKIIEKRQSVAFWCNPISGHATLYWYQQILGQGPKLLIQFQNNGVVDDSQLPKDRFSAERLKGVDSTLKIQPAKLEDSAVYLCASSPGRVKAEAFFGQGTRLTVV.